This T cell receptor beta chain was recorded in a study of OX40 agonist ivuxolimab in advanced cancers. Study-wide context: Ivuxolimab is a fully human IgG2 antibody that activates OX40 (CD134). The eligibility criteria allowed prior anti-PD-1, anti-PD-L1 or anti-CTLA-4 therapy, and roughly 39% had some.

Clones were read by immunoSEQ multiplex PCR, and TCRdb kept only the in-frame ones, dropping some. The sample includes roughly 44,000 clones, around 80% of them seen just once. V was clipped by 0 bases and J by 1 base, with 16 bases between them. From germline, CDR1 is MGHRA and CDR2 YSYEKL. The CDR3 totals 19 residues. The source material was CD4+ or CD8+ T cells sorted from blood, sampled in a trial of the OX40 agonist ivuxolimab. This chain joins TRBV4-1 and TRBJ2-6; TRBD1 might be the D (5 bases). The sequence came from an adult with an advanced solid tumor such as melanoma, head and neck, liver or kidney cancer. The CDR3 DNA sequence: TGCGCCAGCAGCCAAGACTCAGCTTGGACATCGTCTGGGGCCAACGTCCTGACTTTC. It specifies CASSQDSAWTSSGANVLTF.